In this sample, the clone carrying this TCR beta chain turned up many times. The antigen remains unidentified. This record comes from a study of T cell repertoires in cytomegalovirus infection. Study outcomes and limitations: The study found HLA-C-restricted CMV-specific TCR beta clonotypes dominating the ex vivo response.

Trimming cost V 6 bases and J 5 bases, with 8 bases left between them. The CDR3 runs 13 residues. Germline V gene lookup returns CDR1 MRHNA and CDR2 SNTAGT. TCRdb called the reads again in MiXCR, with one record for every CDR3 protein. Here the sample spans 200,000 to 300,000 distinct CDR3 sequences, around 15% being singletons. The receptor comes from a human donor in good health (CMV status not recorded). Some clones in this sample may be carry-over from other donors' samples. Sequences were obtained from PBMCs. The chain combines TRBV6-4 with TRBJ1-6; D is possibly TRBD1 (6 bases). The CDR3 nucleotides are TGTGCCAGCAGCCGGGACAATAATTCACCCCTCCACTTT. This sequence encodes CASSRDNNSPLHF.